Below, one TCR beta chain is given with its context. What it binds is unknown. The data were produced by immunoSEQ multiplex PCR, yet TCRdb's version contains in-frame clones alone and is incomplete. The table lists about a million clones, about 72% of them singletons. Per the germline V gene, CDR1 is MNHEY and CDR2 is SVGAGI. V gave up 3 bases and J gave up 1 base, with 5 bases separating them. The CDR3 loop spans 13 amino acids. This sample was included in a study of shared clonotypes between healthy human individuals. Study-level results: Clonotype sharing across a few donors was observed for 4% to 6.5% of naive CD4 clonotypes.

The sequencing input was memory CD4+ T cells from PBMCs. Subset of the sample: CD45RA-negative fraction. The chain is built from TRBV6-5 and TRBJ2-3; D ambiguous. The sequence was obtained from a man between 18 and 29 years old in good health. Some clones in this sample may be carry-over from other donors' samples. CDR3 loop: CASSYMGTDTQYF. For the CDR3, the DNA is TGTGCCAGCAGTTATATGGGCACAGATACGCAGTATTTT.